A selection of T cell receptor beta chains follows, all from one sample in a study of T cell changes during pregnancy in multiple sclerosis. Here immunoSEQ multiplex PCR was the method, and the copy in TCRdb shows in-frame clones only, minus some. The repertoire holds approximately 48,000 clones, roughly 90% seen once, with 0.39% in the top ten. Sample: CD4+ T cells from peripheral blood mononuclear cells, taken after pregnancy. The receptors here all came from a female donor with multiple sclerosis, enrolled in a pregnancy study. CDR3s include the opening cysteine and the closing phenylalanine or tryptophan. A D gene is named only where the DNA matches it firmly. Clone sizes are given selectively: once, few, many, or a class where the clone is expanded.

J gene,V gene,clone size,D gene,CDR3 DNA,CDR3 protein
TRBJ1-2,TRBV7-6,.,.,TGTGCCAGCAGCTTAGGAGGATATGGCTACACCTTC,CASSLGGYGYTF
TRBJ1-3,TRBV7-2,.,TRBD1,TGTGCCAGCAGCTTGACAGGGGGCTCTGGAAACACCATATATTTT,CASSLTGGSGNTIYF
TRBJ2-1,TRBV5-1,.,.,TGCGCCAGCACCTATGAATCCGGGATCTGGTTCTTC,CASTYESGIWFF
TRBJ2-3,TRBV6-6,.,.,TGTGCCAGCAGTCGGGACTCCACAGATACGCAGTATTTT,CASSRDSTDTQYF
TRBJ2-5,TRBV4-2,.,.,TGTGCCAGCAGCCAAGATCTGGGGACAACTGAGACCCAGTACTTC,CASSQDLGTTETQYF
TRBJ2-1,TRBV2,.,TRBD2,TGTGCCAGCGTCTTAGCGGGAGGGTACAATGAGCAGTTCTTC,CASVLAGGYNEQFF
TRBJ2-1,TRBV28,.,TRBD2,TGTGCCAGCAACCTACTAGCGGGCTCCCGTGGTGAGCAGTTCTTC,CASNLLAGSRGEQFF
TRBJ2-3,TRBV29-1,.,.,TGCAGCGTTGAGGGAGGCCGGCGGACAGATACGCAGTATTTT,CSVEGGRRTDTQYF
TRBJ2-7,TRBV28,.,TRBD1,TGTGCCAGCAGTTCTGCGGGGACAGGAGCCTACGAGCAGTACTTC,CASSSAGTGAYEQYF
TRBJ2-5,TRBV5-1,.,TRBD2,TGCGCCAGCAGCACTGGCACGACTAGCGGCTCACAAGAGACCCAGTACTTC,CASSTGTTSGSQETQYF
TRBJ2-5,TRBV4-1,.,TRBD2,TGCGCCAGCAGACTCAGCGGGAGCGGTTCGGAGACCCAGTACTTC,CASRLSGSGSETQYF
TRBJ2-1,TRBV5-1,.,TRBD2,TGCGCCAGCAGCTTTCTGGCGGGAGGGGGGAATGAGCAGTTCTTC,CASSFLAGGGNEQFF
TRBJ2-3,TRBV5-1,.,TRBD2,TGCGCCAGCAGCTCGGGACTAATCGGCACAGATACGCAGTATTTT,CASSSGLIGTDTQYF
TRBJ2-1,TRBV9,.,TRBD2,TGTGCCAGCAGCGTAGAGGTGGGAGGGCTGCGCGAGCAGTTCTTC,CASSVEVGGLREQFF
TRBJ2-7,TRBV27,.,.,TGTGCCAGCAGCCGACGACAGGCTCCATCTCCCTACGAGCAGTACTTC,CASSRRQAPSPYEQYF
TRBJ1-4,TRBV5-4,.,.,TGTGCCAGCAGCTTTACGTTAGCGGCAGGGCAGGAGGAAAAACTGTTTTTT,CASSFTLAAGQEEKLFF
TRBJ2-3,TRBV7-2,once,.,TGTGCCAGCAGCCCCCCTAGCGTGGTAGATACGCAGTATTTT,CASSPPSVVDTQYF
TRBJ2-3,TRBV28,.,TRBD1,TGTGCCAGCAGTCAAACAGGGGATTCGGCAGATACGCAGTATTTT,CASSQTGDSADTQYF
TRBJ1-5,TRBV6-4,.,.,TGTGCCAGCCCTGGAACCACGAGGTATAGCAATCAGCCCCAGCATTTT,CASPGTTRYSNQPQHF
TRBJ2-1,TRBV27,.,.,TGTGCCAGCAGTTTATACAGGGCTTATGGGAATGAGCAGTTCTTC,CASSLYRAYGNEQFF
TRBJ1-1,TRBV29-1,.,.,TGCAGCGTTCGTCAGTCTAACACTGAAGCTTTCTTT,CSVRQSNTEAFF
TRBJ2-1,TRBV4-1,.,TRBD2,TGCGCCAGCAGCCAGGTAGCGGGGGGGAACAATGAGCAGTTCTTC,CASSQVAGGNNEQFF
TRBJ1-5,TRBV4-2,.,.,TGTGCCAGCAGCCAAGATGACGGTGGGCGGGCTTCGTATAGCAATCAGCCCCAGCATTTT,CASSQDDGGRASYSNQPQHF
TRBJ1-1,TRBV30,.,.,TGTGCCTGGAGTGCCGGGGAAAGACATTTTCGAGCTTTCTTT,CAWSAGERHFRAFF
TRBJ2-7,TRBV7-6,.,.,TGTGCCAGCAGCTTAGGTGTGACAGCCTACGAGCAGTACTTC,CASSLGVTAYEQYF
TRBJ2-1,TRBV4-1,.,TRBD1,TGCGCCAGCAGCCTACAGACAGGGGACCCGGGGGATGAGCAGTTCTTC,CASSLQTGDPGDEQFF
TRBJ1-4,TRBV4-3,few,TRBD1,TGCGCCAGCAGCCTTCAGACAGGGAGGAATGAAAAACTGTTTTTT,CASSLQTGRNEKLFF
TRBJ1-1,TRBV11-1,once,.,TGTGCCAGCAGCAGAACAGATAACACTGAAGCTTTCTTT,CASSRTDNTEAFF
TRBJ2-3,TRBV5-1,.,TRBD2,TGCGCCAGCAGCTCTACCGGACTAGTGGGATTCGAGGGAGATACGCAGTATTTT,CASSSTGLVGFEGDTQYF
TRBJ1-1,TRBV30,few,.,TGTGCCTGGAGCCGGGGGATGAACACTGAAGCTTTCTTT,CAWSRGMNTEAFF
TRBJ2-3,TRBV13,.,.,TGTGCCAGCAGCTTATACCGAAAAGGAGGCTTGGCAGATACGCAGTATTTT,CASSLYRKGGLADTQYF
TRBJ1-1,TRBV7-9,.,.,TGTGCCAGCAGCTCGTCCGGGTTGAACACTGAAGCTTTCTTT,CASSSSGLNTEAFF
TRBJ1-1,TRBV7-9,.,TRBD1,TGTGCCAGCAGCTTACCCCAGGGGGTGGAAGCTTTCTTT,CASSLPQGVEAFF
TRBJ2-2,TRBV4-2,.,TRBD2,TGTGCCAGCAGCCAATGGACTAGCGGGAGTAGCAACACCGGGGAGCTGTTTTTT,CASSQWTSGSSNTGELFF
TRBJ2-7,TRBV5-1,.,TRBD2,TGCGCCAGCACGCGGGGTGGGCGGGAGGGCGGCGAGCAGTACTTC,CASTRGGREGGEQYF
TRBJ2-3,TRBV27,.,.,TGTGCCAGCAGTTTACAGGGCCAGGTCGATACGCAGTATTTT,CASSLQGQVDTQYF
TRBJ2-3,TRBV19,.,TRBD2,TGTGCCAGTAGGGCCATTAGCGGGAAAAGCACAGATACGCAGTATTTT,CASRAISGKSTDTQYF
TRBJ2-7,TRBV9,.,.,TGTGCCAGCAGCGTAGATAGACAGTCCTACGAGCAGTACTTC,CASSVDRQSYEQYF
TRBJ1-2,TRBV27,.,TRBD1,TGTGCCAGCGGAGGGACAGCAGCTTCGGAGATGTATTATGGCTACACCTTC,CASGGTAASEMYYGYTF
TRBJ1-2,TRBV28,once,TRBD1,TGTGCCAGCAGTTTCCCGGGACAGAACTATGGCTACACCTTC,CASSFPGQNYGYTF
TRBJ2-1,TRBV5-5,.,.,TGTGCCAGCAGCTTGGGTCAGGGCGGCAACAATGAGCAGTTCTTC,CASSLGQGGNNEQFF
TRBJ1-3,TRBV5-4,.,.,TGTGCCAGCAGCTTGGCAGACTCTGGAAACACCATATATTTT,CASSLADSGNTIYF
TRBJ2-1,TRBV14,.,.,TGTGCCAGCAGCCAAGAGCGGGTAATATACAATGAGCAGTTCTTC,CASSQERVIYNEQFF
TRBJ2-5,TRBV18,once,TRBD2,TGTGCCAGCTCACCACGTAGCGGGAGTATGGAGACCCAGTACTTC,CASSPRSGSMETQYF
TRBJ1-1,TRBV19,.,.,TGTGCCAGTAGCCTCAGGAACACTGAAGCTTTCTTT,CASSLRNTEAFF
TRBJ1-1,TRBV10-2,.,.,TGCGCCTCAAAAGACAGATACACTGAAGCTTTCTTT,CASKDRYTEAFF
TRBJ2-5,TRBV6-1,once,.,TGTGCCAGCATCCTTGGGGGCAAAGAGACCCAGTACTTC,CASILGGKETQYF
TRBJ1-1,TRBV10-2,.,.,TGCGCCAGCCGATACGGGGGCACTGAAGCTTTCTTT,CASRYGGTEAFF
TRBJ2-1,TRBV29-1,.,.,TGCAGCGTTGATGAGGGTAGAGGGCAGTTCTTC,CSVDEGRGQFF
TRBJ1-1,TRBV30,few,.,TGTGCCTGGAGCGGCCTGGGGCGGCGGAACACTGAAGCTTTCTTT,CAWSGLGRRNTEAFF
TRBJ1-1,TRBV18,.,TRBD1,TGTGCCAGCTCACCGACAGGGGTGAACACTGAAGCTTTCTTT,CASSPTGVNTEAFF
TRBJ1-3,TRBV19,.,.,TGTGCCAGCCGGACAGTCAGCTCTGGAAACACCATATATTTT,CASRTVSSGNTIYF
TRBJ1-1,TRBV5-1,.,.,TGCGCCAGCAGCCTCGGGCAGGGTCTGAACACTGAAGCTTTCTTT,CASSLGQGLNTEAFF
TRBJ1-1,TRBV6-5,once,TRBD1,TGTGCCAGCAGCTACAAAACCGGGACAGGCGGTGAAGCTTTCTTT,CASSYKTGTGGEAFF
TRBJ2-3,TRBV5-5,.,TRBD2,TGTGCCAGCAGCCACCTGACTAGCGGGAGGGATCATACGCAGTATTTT,CASSHLTSGRDHTQYF
TRBJ2-1,TRBV9,.,TRBD2,TGTGCCAGCGCTCGGACTAGCGGTTACAATGAGCAGTTCTTC,CASARTSGYNEQFF
TRBJ2-3,TRBV5-6,.,TRBD1,TGTGCCAGCAGCTTGGGGACAGGGTTTGCAGATACGCAGTATTTT,CASSLGTGFADTQYF
TRBJ2-1,TRBV4-2,.,TRBD1,TGTGCCAGCAGCCGAGACAGGGCGTACAATGAGCAGTTCTTC,CASSRDRAYNEQFF
TRBJ2-3,TRBV10-3,.,TRBD1,TGTGCCATCAGGTCGGGACAGGGGAATTCGGATACGCAGTATTTT,CAIRSGQGNSDTQYF
TRBJ1-2,TRBV30,.,.,TGTGCCTGGAGTGGACGGAGGGCCAACTATGGCTACACCTTC,CAWSGRRANYGYTF